The present T cell receptor (beta chain) was sequenced within a study of T cells in Graves' hyperthyroidism and ophthalmopathy. TCR beta CDR3 region amplification was performed from RNA transcripts. Carried out on the TCR CDR3, a first-round RT-PCR used the HTBI primer set. TCRdb reprocessed the multiplex PCR reads via MiXCR and lists one record per CDR3 protein. The table records around 250,000 distinct CDR3 sequences, 14% to 15% of them present only once. Diagnostic decisions used clinical symptoms, serum thyroxine and TRAb, thyroid ultrasound and orbital computed tomography. The blood sample predates any ophthalmopathy symptoms, coming from first hyperthyroidism diagnosis. Germline CDR1 reads MNHEY; CDR2 reads SMNVEV (reference sequence). Trimming shortened V by 3 bases and J by 1 base, and 13 bases separated the two germline ends. The length of the CDR3 is 16 residues. Many counts were recorded for this clonotype.

The V and J genes are TRBV27 and TRBJ2-1; TRBD2 is a possible D gene (6 bases). The material sequenced was blood. This receptor was obtained from a middle-aged woman with Graves' hyperthyroidism that later progressed to Graves' ophthalmopathy. CDR3 coding DNA: TGTGCCAGCAGTTTTTTTTATCTAGCGTCCTACAATGAGCAGTTCTTC. This sequence encodes CASSFFYLASYNEQFF.